The 23 T cell receptor beta chains listed next were all sequenced from one sample in a study of CD8 T cells in Susac syndrome. RNA amounts of roughly 0.5 to 1 ug underwent reverse transcription with random hexamers. TCRdb recomputed calls from the immunoSEQ multiplex PCR reads with MiXCR, one row per CDR3 protein. The sample holds about 210,000 distinct CDR3 sequences; 95% are singletons and the top ten take 0.085% to 0.095%. The sequenced material came from CD4+ T cells from PBMCs. These receptors all stem from a human donor with multiple sclerosis.

V usage is TRBV5-1 and J usage is TRBJ2-1; 10 bases agree with TRBD2. Germline V gene data show CDR1 as SGHRS and CDR2 as YFSETQ. CDR3 length equals 14 residues. V lost 4 bases to trimming and J lost 5 bases; unmatched junction nucleotides: 3. The CDR3 DNA reads as TGCGCCAGCAGCCTAAGCGGGAGGGACAATGAGCAGTTCTTC. Translation: CASSLSGRDNEQFF.

V usage is TRBV11-2 and J usage is TRBJ2-3, with D possibly being TRBD1 or TRBD2 (5 bases each). The CDR3 is made up of 16 amino acids. CDR1 and CDR2 from the germline V gene are SGHAT and FQNNGV. The V and J ends lost 4 bases and 6 bases respectively, with 20 bases between them. The CDR3 nucleotides are TGTGCCAGCAGCTCTCCCGTTGCGTGGGGGACGGATACGCAGTATTTT. Its translation is CASSSPVAWGTDTQYF. The full variable domain, its missing parts supplied by reference TRBV11-2 and TRBJ2-3, is EAGVAQSPRYKIIEKRQSVAFWCNPISGHATLYWYQQILGQGPKLLIQFQNNGVVDDSQLPKDRFSAERLKGVDSTLKIQPAKLEDSAVYLCASSSPVAWGTDTQYFGPGTRLTVL.

The chain joins TRBV27 to TRBJ1-2; maybe TRBD1 (5 bases). CDR1 and CDR2 (germline): MNHEY, SMNVEV (reference sequence). The CDR3 totals 12 residues. Trimming cost V 7 bases and J 7 bases, with 13 bases left between them. The CDR3, as DNA: TGTGCCAGCACCTCGGGGGTGGGTGGCTACACCTTC. This codes for CASTSGVGGYTF.

The chain employs TRBV5-1 and TRBJ2-1; 11 positions agree with TRBD1. The germline V gene encodes CDR1 SGHRS and CDR2 YFSETQ. This CDR3 is 16 amino acids long. The J segment lost 7 bases and the V segment lost 1 base, leaving 7 bases of the junction unmatched. This chain's CDR3 is CASSLNGQGAGNEQFF. CDR3 nucleotide sequence: TGCGCCAGCAGCTTGAACGGACAGGGGGCGGGAAATGAGCAGTTCTTC.

V and J are TRBV7-3 and TRBJ1-6, with D possibly matching TRBD1 (6 bases). Germline V CDR1 and CDR2: SGHTA, FQGTGA. CDR3 length: 14 residues. Trimming left V 2 bases short and J 11 bases short, with 13 bases between. In nucleotides, the CDR3 is TGTGCCAGCAGCTTAGGACAGAAAGATACACCCCTCCACTTT. It encodes CASSLGQKDTPLHF.

The chain couples TRBV5-4 to TRBJ2-1; perhaps TRBD2 as D (6 bases). Germline CDR1 reads SGHNT; CDR2 reads YYREEE (reference sequence). The V end lost 5 bases, the J end lost 0 bases, and 12 bases lay between the germline ends. This CDR3 is built from 15 residues. The CDR3 DNA reads TGTGCCAGCAGGCGCGGAGGGGACTCCTACAATGAGCAGTTCTTC. Amino acid sequence: CASRRGGDSYNEQFF.

The CDR3 bases are TGCAGTGCTAATCGAAACAGGGATCCCACTGAAGCTTTCTTT. This sequence encodes CSANRNRDPTEAFF. This chain links TRBV20-1 with TRBJ1-1, with a possible D match to TRBD1 (6 bases). The length of the CDR3 is 14 residues. The V and J ends lost 4 bases and 4 bases respectively, with 16 bases between them. Germline V gene lookup returns CDR1 DFQATT and CDR2 SNEGSKA (reference sequence).

This chain connects TRBV18 to TRBJ2-1, with 10 bases aligning to TRBD2. The CDR3 spans 17 residues. Germline trimming cut 4 bases from V and 3 bases from J; bases unmatched to any gene: 9. CDR1 and CDR2 (germline): KGHSH, LQKENI. The CDR3 DNA follows: TGTGCCAGCTCACTGACTAGCGGGCGGCCGAACTACAATGAGCAGTTCTTC. It codes for CASSLTSGRPNYNEQFF.

This chain uses TRBV19 with TRBJ1-5; D is ambiguous. The CDR3 has 15 amino acids. Between the trimmed V and J ends, which lost 3 bases and 0 bases, there was a span of 9 bases. CDR1 and CDR2 from the germline V gene are LNHDA and SQIVND (reference sequence). The CDR3 loop is CASSIGWSSNQPQHF. As DNA, the CDR3 is TGTGCCAGTAGTATTGGATGGTCTAGCAATCAGCCCCAGCATTTT.

The chain joins TRBV14 to TRBJ2-1; D not resolved. From germline, CDR1 is SGHDN and CDR2 FVKESK. Trimming stripped 2 bases from V and 8 bases from J, with 10 bases between. The CDR3 covers 13 residues. The CDR3 DNA reads as TGTGCCAGCAGCCAATCGGTGGGGTATGAGCAGTTCTTC. Protein product: CASSQSVGYEQFF.

This rearrangement joins TRBV4-1 to TRBJ2-1; D not certain. The CDR3 is made up of 18 amino acids. V lost 4 bases and J 6 bases, leaving 25 bases between the germline ends. Germline loops: CDR1 MGHRA, CDR2 YSYEKL. CDR3 coding DNA: TGCGCCAGCAGCCCATCCCCCCCTGGAGCCACGGTTGGCAATGAGCAGTTCTTC. Residues: CASSPSPPGATVGNEQFF.

This chain connects TRBV20-1 to TRBJ2-1; D is unclear. Germline lookup yields CDR1 DFQATT and CDR2 SNEGSKA (reference sequence). The CDR3 sequence is 13 residues long. Trimming left V 2 bases short and J 9 bases short, with 14 bases between. The DNA for the CDR3 is TGCAGTGCTAGAACCCCGGCCCATCCTGAGCAGTTCTTC. It codes for CSARTPAHPEQFF.

The rearrangement joins TRBV27 to TRBJ2-5, with D possibly matching TRBD1 (5 bases). V was pared by 6 bases and J by 1 base, with 15 bases between. Germline CDR1 MNHEY, CDR2 SMNVEV (reference sequence). This CDR3 is 15 amino acids long. The CDR3 loop reads CASSRYQGTQETQYF. Here the CDR3 DNA reads TGTGCCAGCAGCCGATACCAGGGTACCCAAGAGACCCAGTACTTC.

The gene calls are TRBV7-9 and TRBJ2-7; TRBD2 matches 12 bases. This CDR3 contains 14 residues. Germline CDR1 SEHNR, CDR2 FQNEAQ (reference sequence). The trim removed 4 bases at V and 7 bases at J, leaving 5 bases unmatched. Here the CDR3 DNA reads TGTGCCAGCAGCTCTAGCGGGAGGGCCTGGGAGCAGTACTTC. This gives the protein CASSSSGRAWEQYF.

The V and J genes are TRBV5-1 and TRBJ2-1; D ambiguous. This CDR3 contains 15 residues. Germline V gene data show CDR1 as SGHRS and CDR2 as YFSETQ. The germline V and J ends were trimmed by 0 bases and 0 bases, with 7 bases remaining between them. CDR3 in amino acids: CASSLEESSYNEQFF. The CDR3 DNA follows: TGCGCCAGCAGCTTGGAGGAGAGCTCCTACAATGAGCAGTTCTTC.

This clonotype was seen a handful of times. CDR3 protein: CSAGGQGSFGQYF. CDR3 nucleotides: TGCAGCGCTGGGGGACAGGGGAGCTTTGGGCAGTACTTC. J is TRBJ2-7 and V is TRBV29-1; 10 nucleotides align to TRBD1. Germline CDR1 and CDR2: SQVTM and ANQGSEA. The CDR3 extends over 13 amino acids. Unmatched junction bases numbered 12, after V lost 7 bases and J lost 9 bases.

Only a few counts were recorded for this clonotype. The chain couples TRBV19 to TRBJ2-7; 7 nucleotides agree with TRBD2. This CDR3 comprises 14 residues. Trimming at V came to 1 base and at J to 1 base, leaving 1 base not matched to a gene. CDR1 and CDR2 (germline): LNHDA, SQIVND (reference sequence). The CDR3 sequence is CASSIAGGSYEQYF. CDR3 in DNA: TGTGCCAGTAGTATAGCGGGAGGATCCTACGAGCAGTACTTC.

This chain joins TRBV12-3 or TRBV12-4 and TRBJ2-7, with no clear D. This CDR3 has 13 residues. The ends were cut back, 0 bases at V and 0 bases at J, with 3 bases in the middle. CDR3 sequence reads: CASSLASSYEQYF. CDR3 coding DNA: TGTGCCAGCAGTTTAGCCAGCTCCTACGAGCAGTACTTC.

The chain combines TRBV7-3 with TRBJ2-5; 9 bases line up with TRBD2. The V and J ends lost 0 bases and 5 bases, in that order; junction bases with no gene match: 7. The CDR3 spans 16 residues. The germline V gene has CDR1 SGHTA and CDR2 FQGTGA. The CDR3 DNA reads TGTGCCAGCAGCTTAACGGGTAGCGGGGGATGGGAGACCCAGTACTTC. Encoded protein: CASSLTGSGGWETQYF. Full variable domain (rest looked up from reference TRBV7-3 and TRBJ2-5): GAGVSQTPSNKVTEKGKYVELRCDPISGHTALYWYRQSLGQGPEFLIYFQGTGAADDSGLPNDRFFAVRPEGSVSTLKIQRTERGDSAVYLCASSLTGSGGWETQYFGPGTRLLVL.

The genes are TRBV27 and TRBJ2-1; D is ambiguous. Germline CDR1 and CDR2: MNHEY and SMNVEV (reference sequence). V lost 6 bases and J lost 8, with 8 bases in between. The CDR3 spans 11 residues. The CDR3 spells CASSRLDEQFF. The CDR3 coding sequence is TGTGCCAGCAGCCGTCTGGATGAGCAGTTCTTC.

Regarding this clonotype: One end of the junction is discordant with germline, which a read error may explain. The chain joins TRBV30 to TRBJ1-2; 8 nucleotides align to TRBD1. CDR3 size: 12 residues. The germline CDR1 and CDR2 sequences are GTSNPN and SVGIG (reference sequence). The CDR3 coding sequence is TGCGGATCGAGGGGACAGGATTATGGCTACACCTTC. It specifies CGSRGQDYGYTF.

The chain couples TRBV28 to TRBJ2-7; D uncertain. Germline V gives CDR1 MDHEN, CDR2 SYDVKM. Trimming took 7 bases from V and 2 from J, leaving 9 bases between them. The CDR3 loop spans 12 amino acids. This chain's CDR3 is CASIGPAYEQYF. CDR3 in DNA: TGTGCCAGCATTGGTCCGGCCTACGAGCAGTACTTC.

Here the CDR3 reads CASSPLKGGYTF. The DNA of the CDR3 is TGTGCCAGCAGCCCGTTGAAGGGGGGCTACACCTTC. V gene TRBV3-1 combines with J gene TRBJ1-2, with D possibly TRBD1 on 5 matching bases. The germline V gene has CDR1 LGHDT and CDR2 YNNKEL (reference sequence). This CDR3 region has 12 residues. The V gene lost 4 bases and the J gene lost 8 bases, with 11 bases spanning the gap.